The T cell receptor beta chain described here comes from a study of cytomegalovirus exposure and HLA in healthy donors (dated by TCRdb to about 2017). With respect to the entire study: In an earlier analysis of some 610 of the donors, around 290 Gb of sequence data and approximately 120 million unique TCR beta sequences from roughly 190 million T cells were reported. About 280 gigabases of sequencing data and approximately 84 million unique TCR sequences were included in an early release covering several hundred HLA-typed donors. Of the approximately 400 genotyped donors, 81% were placed in the genetic ancestry cluster associated with self-reported Caucasian donors. The aim of the study was to test whether cataloging public T cell receptors could identify signatures of past pathogen exposure. The study profiled the T cell repertoires of 550 to 700 subjects by immunosequencing and related them to cytomegalovirus serostatus. In addition to the first cohort of 666 subjects, a separate validation cohort of over 90 different subjects was used. High-throughput TCR immunosequencing, statistical association of individual TCRs with disease status, and machine learning were combined to predict cytomegalovirus infection status. A later analysis re-analyzed previously published TCR beta repertoires from 550 to 700 donors and added high-resolution HLA genotyping to study TCR occurrence patterns. The later analysis used no new phenotypic data to find candidate immune exposures, relying instead on TCR beta sequences and their occurrence across donors. An earlier analysis of nearly 600 of the donors applied high-throughput TCR beta sequencing to assess whether each TCR beta V gene segment acted as functional or pseudogenic. Donor age, sex, ethnicity and CMV serostatus were compiled alongside the repertoire data. In a later genetic analysis, genome-wide SNP genotypes for about 55% of the roughly 670 donors were used, and that subset was treated as a discovery cohort. All discovery cohort repertoires had been generated using a single sequencing platform. HLA typing covered class I and class II loci at four-digit resolution. Typing coverage varied by locus: roughly 620-640 donors for A, B, C, DRB1 and DQB1; 500 to 550 for DQA1; over 600 for DPA1; under 490 for DPB1. Because of strong linkage in the cohort, roughly five DR-DQ haplotypes were treated as single units for association and clustering. Among a few hundred genotyped donors of the cohort, an average of around 240,000 unique TCR beta nucleotide sequences were sequenced per donor, about a sixth of them non-productive. Here is what the overall study found, with its caveats: The earlier analysis of almost 600 of the donors excluded about 16 rarely observed V segments, including chromosome 9 orphons, because counts were too low. Some IMGT-functional V segments, including TRBV6-2 and TRBV6-3, could not be told apart with the 87-base-pair reads, so those segments were excluded. A further reported finding was that TCR beta sequences accurately predicted the HLA-A and HLA-B alleles for most subjects in the first cohort. CMV serostatus was the only immune exposure information available for the cohort. According to a later analysis, TCR association rates differed among HLA loci, with DRB1 alleles showing the most associated TCRs and HLA-C alleles showing the fewest. A few of the identified cytomegalovirus-associated TCR beta chains were confirmed in vitro to be specific for cytomegalovirus antigens. Correlated functional status among segregating V segments might be attributable to linkage disequilibrium, but an unknown experimental factor could not be ruled out. According to a later analysis, parvovirus B19, influenza, CMV and Epstein-Barr virus appeared linked to several top co-occurrence clusters. In an earlier analysis of some 640 of the donors, most TCR beta V segments were observed in productive rearrangements about 90% or about 30% of the time, broadly matching IMGT annotations. A group of highly shared sequence variants was considered likely to be a technical artifact of the sequencing pipeline. Because some donors lacked HLA typing at each locus, the association tests relied only on the typed subset. In a later genetic analysis, a missense DCLRE1C variant was associated with V-gene and J-gene trimming of TCR beta chains, and the association was replicated in an independent cohort. In the study, some 160 TCR beta chains were listed as associated with cytomegalovirus. When HLA alleles, especially DR and DQ, strongly co-occurred, attributing TCR associations to individual alleles was difficult. It was suggested by the authors that the approach could potentially be generalized to other disease states and immunological phenotypes. In a later genetic analysis, fewer N-insertions in productive TCRs were reported among donors in an Asian-associated ancestry cluster than the approximately 710-donor mean. Roughly uniform sequencing depth across donors was assumed in presence/absence analyses, although this assumption may not hold. Most TCR sequences were observed very rarely across donors, whereas some public TCRs were present in many individuals. In a later analysis, HLA-associated TCR beta chains were found to be more clonally expanded and to have lower generation probabilities than equally common non-associated chains. At a false discovery rate of 0.05, a later analysis linked 15,000 to 20,000 TCR beta sequences to specific HLA alleles. The cohort was sequenced for TCR beta chains only, and without alpha or paired-chain data the features that could be detected were limited. A later analysis found that most CMV-associated TCR beta chains appeared HLA-restricted, with HLA associations seemingly driven largely by CMV exposure. The classifier was reported to diagnose cytomegalovirus status with high specificity and sensitivity in both the original and validation cohorts.

Libraries were made using the immunoSEQ multiplex PCR assay. For the multiplex PCR, a mixture combining 60 forward primers for TCR Vbeta segments and 13 reverse primers for TCR Jbeta segments was used. The CDR3 region of rearranged TCR beta genes was amplified from genomic DNA by a multiplex PCR assay. Amplified TCR beta libraries were sequenced as 87-base-pair reads on the Illumina HiSeq System. In the source study's methods: A later analysis tallied 80 million to 95 million unique TCR beta chains across the 666 repertoires, and 10 million to 11 million of those chains were shared by two or more donors. Raw reads were error-corrected and collapsed into unique sequences with a nearest-neighbor algorithm that merged closely related sequences to remove PCR and sequencing errors. To assign V, D and J gene segments, CDR3 sequences were aligned to IMGT reference sequences. For a sequence to be retained, a match of at least six nucleotides to both a V gene segment and a J gene segment was required. A rearrangement was called productive if the CDR3 had no stop codons and remained in frame with V and J, and every other rearrangement was called non-productive. CDR3 was defined according to IMGT convention as the region running from the second conserved V-encoded cysteine to the conserved J-encoded phenylalanine. The earlier analysis of about 620 of the donors excluded sequences that lacked an unambiguous match to a single V gene segment. An earlier analysis of 500 to 600 of the donors classified V segments as functional when productive rearrangements were above 56.7% and as segregating when the standard deviation between donors was above 5%. To diagnose cytomegalovirus status from the catalog of TCR beta chain sequences, a statistical classification framework was built. In a later analysis, TCR nucleotide sequences were compared against IMGT/GENE-DB human TR gene sequences so that V and J genes could be assigned. A later analysis assigned CDR3 sequences and most-parsimonious VDJ recombination scenarios with the TCRdist pipeline. In a later analysis, each TCR beta chain was defined by its CDR3 amino acid sequence together with its V-gene family, and reads lacking a unique V-gene family were excluded. In a later analysis, several hundred highly shared, low-generation-probability nucleotide sequences were removed to address suspected cross-contamination and a sequencing artifact. In a later analysis, a clonal expansion index for each public chain was calculated from normalized within-repertoire ranks of inferred template counts. A later analysis computed generation probabilities with a VDJ recombination model fitted to out-of-frame rearrangements, and checked the results against IGoR. In a later analysis, TCR-TCR, TCR-HLA and TCR-CMV co-occurrence was scored with hypergeometric tests, and a repertoire-size bias correction was applied to TCR pairs. False discovery rates were estimated in a later analysis by permuting HLA or CMV assignments 20 times. In a later analysis, co-occurring TCRs were grouped using DBSCAN, and TCRdist sequence similarity was added for clustering within HLA-allele-positive subsets. Repertoires with fewer than 30,000 or more than 120,000 public chains were left out of co-occurrence clustering, as were five repertoires with anomalous nucleotide sharing. As stored in TCRdb, this immuneACCESS dataset retains in-frame rearrangements with V and J assigned. A fraction of the clones does not appear; measured against another copy, unresolved V genes explain less than half of the discrepancy, and the remainder lacks a known reason. D and trimming were read from the DNA, whereas the V and J calls and clone size are those reported in that table. The sample table lists 30,000 to 40,000 clones, roughly 79% of them with a count of one. The top ten clonotypes cover about a tenth of the sample.

The cohort consisted of more than 650 healthy bone marrow donors. At the time of sampling, every cohort member was nominally healthy, though immune exposures that went unrecorded were likely present. The donor was CMV seronegative and belonged to the group of approximately 320 seronegative cohort members. Every donor gave a peripheral blood sample, and the peripheral blood mononuclear cells from that sample were used for TCR beta sequencing. The Qiagen DNeasy Blood Extraction Kit was used to extract genomic DNA from the blood cell samples. Notes on this clone: It lacks a known antigen. Qualities for individual bases were not recorded, and no much larger clone is one base off.

Based on the germline V gene, the CDR1 and CDR2 sequences are SGHAT and FQNNGV. The trim is 1 base for V and 7 bases for J, with a gap of 10 bases between the germline ends. The CDR3 starts with the cysteine, ends with the phenylalanine, and has 13 residues. Only the CDR3 portion is preserved as DNA: 39 bases, with reading frame beginning at the first base. What was sequenced was PBMCs. This sequence was found in a woman aged 40 to 50 in good health and CMV-seronegative. The rearrangement joined TRBV11-2 to TRBJ1-1; no D segment can be confidently identified. The DNA is TGTGCCAGCAGCTTAGTAAACCGGGTTGAAGCTTTCTTT. Its translation is CASSLVNRVEAFF.